The clone carrying this TCR beta chain is medium-sized in the sample. Its antigen is as yet unknown. The sample originates from a study of HIV-infected patients and healthy controls. General study points: With just sixteen HIV-infected individuals processed, the findings' generality was considered strongly limited. MAIT alpha-chain CDR3s were frequent in healthy controls, depleted in HIV+.

Whole blood was used without fractionation, so all unsorted peripheral T cells were included. Around 530 ng RNA was reverse transcribed with alpha and beta constant-region primers. Separate chain-specific third strand synthesis with multiplexing indices produced the alpha and beta libraries. Second strand synthesis was primed from the SP2 site. Each CDR3 protein gets one entry after TCRdb re-called the 5' RACE reads with MiXCR. The sample includes about 8,300 distinct CDR3 sequences, approximately 9.1% of them seen just once. V lost 5 bases to trimming and J lost 7 bases; unmatched junction nucleotides: 15. Germline V CDR1 and CDR2: SGHTA, FQGNSA. The CDR3 is 17 residues long.

The sequencing used blood, collected before antiretroviral therapy. The chain joins TRBV7-2 to TRBJ2-1; TRBD2 agrees at 9 bases. The receptor comes from an adult with HIV infection. DNA of the CDR3: TGTGCCAGCAGCCACCATCCCCCTAGAGCGGGAGGAAATGAGCAGTTCTTC. Translated: CASSHHPPRAGGNEQFF.